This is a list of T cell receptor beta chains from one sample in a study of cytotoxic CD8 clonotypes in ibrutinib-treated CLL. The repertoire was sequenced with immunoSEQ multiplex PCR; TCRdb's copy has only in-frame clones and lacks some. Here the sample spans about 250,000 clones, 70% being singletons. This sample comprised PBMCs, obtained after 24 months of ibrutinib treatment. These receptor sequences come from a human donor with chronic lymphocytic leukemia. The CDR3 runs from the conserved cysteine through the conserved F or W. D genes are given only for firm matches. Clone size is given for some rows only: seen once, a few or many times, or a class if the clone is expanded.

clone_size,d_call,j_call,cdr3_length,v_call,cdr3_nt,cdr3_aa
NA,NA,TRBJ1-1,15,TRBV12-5,TGTGCTAGTGTTTACGCGGGGACGGTGAACACTGAAGCTTTCTTT,CASVYAGTVNTEAFF
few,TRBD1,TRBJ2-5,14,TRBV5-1,TGCGCCAGCAGCAGTGGGACAGCCCAAGAGACCCAGTACTTC,CASSSGTAQETQYF
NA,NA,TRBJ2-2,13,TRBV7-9,TGTGCCAGCAGCTCCGGACAGACCGGGGAGCTGTTTTTT,CASSSGQTGELFF
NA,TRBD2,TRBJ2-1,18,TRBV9,TGTGCCAGCAGCGCCGCGGCTCAGGTAGCGGGATTCTACAATGAGCAGTTCTTC,CASSAAAQVAGFYNEQFF
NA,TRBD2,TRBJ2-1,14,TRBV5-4,TGTGCCAGCAGCCGACTAGCGGGTCTAAATGAGCAGTTCTTC,CASSRLAGLNEQFF
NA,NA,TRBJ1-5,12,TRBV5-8,TGTGCCAGCAGCCGCATGCGGGGGCCCCAGCATTTT,CASSRMRGPQHF
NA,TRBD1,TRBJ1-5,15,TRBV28,TGTGCCAGCAGTTCCAAAGACAGGGGAACTCAGCCCCAGCATTTT,CASSSKDRGTQPQHF
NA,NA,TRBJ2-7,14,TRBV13,TGTGCCAGCAGCTTCCTGGGGCAGGGGCGCGAGCAGTACTTC,CASSFLGQGREQYF
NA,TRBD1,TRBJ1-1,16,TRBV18,TGTGCCAGCTCATCCACCGCGGACAGGGAACGATCTGAAGCTTTCTTT,CASSSTADRERSEAFF
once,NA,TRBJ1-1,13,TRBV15,TGTGCCACCAGCAGAGCGGGCGGCACTGAAGCTTTCTTT,CATSRAGGTEAFF
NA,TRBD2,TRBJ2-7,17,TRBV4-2,TGTGCCAGCAGCCAGCACCGGGACTACAAAGCCCCCTACGAGCAGTACTTC,CASSQHRDYKAPYEQYF
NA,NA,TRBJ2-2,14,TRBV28,TGTGCCAGCAGTTTGCCAGCGAACACCGGGGAGCTGTTTTTT,CASSLPANTGELFF
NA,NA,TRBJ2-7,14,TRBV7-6,TGTGCCAGCAGCTACTCCGGGACTGCCTACGAGCAGTACTTC,CASSYSGTAYEQYF
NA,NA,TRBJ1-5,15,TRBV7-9,TGTGCCAGCAGCAGAGCGGACAGTGCTTTTCAGCCCCAGCATTTT,CASSRADSAFQPQHF
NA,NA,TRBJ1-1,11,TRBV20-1,TGCAGTGCTCGCCGCGCAGATGAAGCTTTCTTT,CSARRADEAFF
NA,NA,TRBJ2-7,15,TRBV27,TGTGCCAGCAGTTTATTTTCGTTGGAGGGATACGAGCAGTACTTC,CASSLFSLEGYEQYF
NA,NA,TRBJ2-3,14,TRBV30,TGTGCCTGGAGTCACGGGCGGACCACAGATACGCAGTATTTT,CAWSHGRTTDTQYF
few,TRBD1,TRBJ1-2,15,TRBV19,TGTGCCAGTATCCGCGAATCGGGACAGAACTATGGCTACACCTTC,CASIRESGQNYGYTF
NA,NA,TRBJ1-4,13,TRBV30,TGTGCCGCACAAGTACTCCGGGGTGAAAAACTGTTTTTT,CAAQVLRGEKLFF
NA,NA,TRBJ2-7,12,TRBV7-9,TGTGCCAGCAGCCTGGCCCCGTACGAGCAGTACTTC,CASSLAPYEQYF
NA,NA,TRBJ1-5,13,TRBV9,TGTGCCAGCACCGAAGGGGGGGAAGGAGCCCAGCATTTT,CASTEGGEGAQHF
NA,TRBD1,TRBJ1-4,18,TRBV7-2,TGTGCCAGCAGCTTAGCCCGACAGGGGGTGTCAACTAATGAAAAACTGTTTTTT,CASSLARQGVSTNEKLFF
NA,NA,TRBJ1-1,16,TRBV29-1,TGCAGCGTTAAAGGGGTTGGGCTTTCCGCTAACACTGAAGCTTTCTTT,CSVKGVGLSANTEAFF
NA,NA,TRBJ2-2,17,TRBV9,TGTGCCAGCAGCGCGAGGGACGGGACGGGTGTCACCGGGGAGCTGTTTTTT,CASSARDGTGVTGELFF
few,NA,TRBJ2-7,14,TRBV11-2,TGTGCCAGCAGCTTAGCTAGGGGTGGGGACGAGCAGTACTTC,CASSLARGGDEQYF
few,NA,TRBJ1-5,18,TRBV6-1,TGTGCCAGCAGTGAAGGTCGGACAGCTTATCCGGGCAATCAGCCCCAGCATTTT,CASSEGRTAYPGNQPQHF
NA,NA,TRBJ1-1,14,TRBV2,TGTGCCAGCAGTGAAAAAGTCTCGGGGCATGAAGCTTTCTTT,CASSEKVSGHEAFF
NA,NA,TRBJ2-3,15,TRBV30,TGTGCCTGGAGTGTACAGGGTCTGGACACAGATACGCAGTATTTT,CAWSVQGLDTDTQYF
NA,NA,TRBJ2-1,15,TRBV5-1,TGCGCCAGCAGCTTGGAGAACTCACGCACCAATGAGCAGTTCTTC,CASSLENSRTNEQFF
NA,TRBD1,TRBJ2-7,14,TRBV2,TGTGCCAGCAGTGAAGGGACAGGGGTCTACGAGCAGTACTTC,CASSEGTGVYEQYF
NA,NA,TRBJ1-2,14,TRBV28,TGTGCCAGCTGTGGGGAGCCCCGGGAGGGTGGCTACACCTTC,CASCGEPREGGYTF
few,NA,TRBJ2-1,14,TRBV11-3,TGTGCCAGCAGCTTAAGGGCAGGGCAGGGTGAGCAGTTCTTC,CASSLRAGQGEQFF
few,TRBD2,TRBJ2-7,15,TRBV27,TGTGCCAGCAGTTTTGATGCGGGAGGGTCCCTTGGGCAGTACTTC,CASSFDAGGSLGQYF
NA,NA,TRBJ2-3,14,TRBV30,TGTGCCTGGAGTACGAGGGGACCCACAGATACGCAGTATTTT,CAWSTRGPTDTQYF
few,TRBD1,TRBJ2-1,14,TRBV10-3,TGTGCCATCAACAGGGACAGGGGGTACGGTGAGCAGTTCTTC,CAINRDRGYGEQFF
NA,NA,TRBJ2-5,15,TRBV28,TGTGCCAGCAGTTCCTATCGGGTCGTAAGGGAGACCCAGTACTTC,CASSSYRVVRETQYF
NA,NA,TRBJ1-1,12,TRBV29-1,TGCAGCGTCTACAGGGTAGGAACTGAAGCTTTCTTT,CSVYRVGTEAFF
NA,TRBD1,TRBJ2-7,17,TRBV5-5,TGTGCCAGCAGCTCCACCTCTCGTTGGGACAGACCGTACGAGCAGTACTTC,CASSSTSRWDRPYEQYF
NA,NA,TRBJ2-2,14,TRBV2,TGTGCCAGCAGTGAATGGATGAACACCGGGGAGCTGTTTTTT,CASSEWMNTGELFF